Presented here are 19 T cell receptor beta chains from one specimen sequenced in a study of T cell repertoires in cytomegalovirus infection. In TCRdb, the reads were re-called with MiXCR into one record per CDR3 protein. Of some 390,000 distinct CDR3 sequences in the sample, 18% were seen once. The sample taken for sequencing was PBMCs. These receptors came from a human donor in good health (CMV status not recorded). Some clones in this sample may be carry-over from other donors' samples.

The table lists this clonotype with many counts. J is TRBJ1-1 and V is TRBV7-9; the D is unclear. Germline V CDR1 and CDR2: SEHNR, FQNEAQ (reference sequence). V lost 4 bases and J lost 0, with 6 bases in between. The CDR3 contains 13 residues. DNA of the CDR3: TGTGCCAGCAGCTCACAGATGAACACTGAAGCTTTCTTT. Translating gives CASSSQMNTEAFF.

This clonotype has ten or more counts. J is TRBJ1-4 and V is TRBV7-2; D is unclear. The CDR3 is made up of 14 amino acids. With 5 bases removed from V and 8 bases from J, the gap between germline ends came to 15 bases. Germline CDR1 SGHTA, CDR2 FQGNSA. The CDR3 loop reads CASSPTLNLEKLFF. CDR3 DNA: TGTGCCAGCAGCCCCACCCTTAATTTGGAAAAACTGTTTTTT.

The gene calls are TRBV29-1 and TRBJ2-1; D is unresolved. The CDR3 is 14 amino acids. CDR1 SQVTM and CDR2 ANQGSEA come from the germline V gene. Trimming cost V 6 bases and J 6 bases, with 18 bases left between them. CDR3 protein: CSVVLGSRINEQFF. CDR3 DNA sequence: TGCAGCGTCGTACTGGGGTCACGGATCAATGAGCAGTTCTTC.

This clonotype was recorded at least ten times. The chain recombines TRBV7-2 with TRBJ2-2; D is unresolved. Per the germline V gene, CDR1 is SGHTA and CDR2 is FQGNSA. Trimming shortened V by 6 bases and J by 5 bases, and 4 bases separated the two germline ends. This CDR3 has 11 residues. The CDR3 here is CASSYTGELFF. CDR3 nucleotide sequence: TGTGCCAGCAGTTATACCGGGGAGCTGTTTTTT.

This clonotype was seen repeatedly, ten times or more. This chain joins TRBV7-6 and TRBJ2-5; D uncertain. This CDR3 is built from 14 residues. Trimming pared 2 bases from V and 5 bases from J, leaving 12 bases between. Per the germline V gene, CDR1 is SGHVS and CDR2 is FNYEAQ. The CDR3, as DNA: TGTGCCAGCAGCTTAAGGCCGGGTTGGGAGACCCAGTACTTC. Its protein is CASSLRPGWETQYF.

The gene calls are TRBV20-1 and TRBJ2-6; 8 nucleotides line up with TRBD1. The CDR3 is 18 amino acids. Looked up from germline, CDR1 is DFQATT and CDR2 is SNEGSKA (reference sequence). With V trimmed by 0 bases and J by 4 bases, 11 bases remained unmatched. CDR3 nucleotide sequence: TGCAGTGCTAGAGATGCCGCCCAGGGGGCGACCGGGGCCAACGTCCTGACTTTC. Its protein product is CSARDAAQGATGANVLTF.

In its sample, this clonotype was seen a few times. This chain joins TRBV25-1 and TRBJ2-7; D gene ambiguous. Trimming cost V 4 bases and J 6 bases, with 10 bases left between them. The CDR3 has 12 amino acids. CDR1 is MGHDK and CDR2 is SYGVNS in the germline V gene. CDR3 amino acids: CASSVKWGEQYF. CDR3 DNA: TGTGCCAGCAGTGTCAAGTGGGGCGAGCAGTACTTC.

The rearrangement joins TRBV28 to TRBJ1-6, with D hard to call. The V gene's germline CDR1 is MDHEN and CDR2 SYDVKM. The CDR3 covers 9 residues. The V end was cut by 10 bases, the J end by 13 bases, with 8 bases between. This CDR3 is CATGIPLHF. The CDR3 nucleotides read TGTGCCACCGGGATCCCCCTCCACTTT. Based on the CDR3 plus reference TRBV28 and TRBJ1-6, the full variable domain is DVKVTQSSRYLVKRTGEKVFLECVQDMDHENMFWYRQDPGLGLRLIYFSYDVKMKEKGDIPEGYSVSREKKERFSLILESASTNQTSMYLCATGIPLHFGNGTRLTVT.

The gene calls are TRBV7-9 and TRBJ2-5; TRBD2 is a possible D gene (5 bases). Germline loops: CDR1 SEHNR, CDR2 FQNEAQ (reference sequence). Trimming took 5 bases from V and 2 from J, leaving 15 bases between them. The CDR3 has 15 residues. The CDR3 here is CASSPRAREQETQYF. The CDR3 bases are TGTGCCAGCAGCCCTCGTGCCCGGGAACAAGAGACCCAGTACTTC. Based on the CDR3 plus reference TRBV7-9 and TRBJ2-5, the full variable domain is DTGVSQNPRHKITKRGQNVTFRCDPISEHNRLYWYRQTLGQGPEFLTYFQNEAQLEKSRLLSDRFSAERPKGSFSTLEIQRTEQGDSAMYLCASSPRAREQETQYFGPGTRLLVL.

V is TRBV5-6 and J is TRBJ2-7, with TRBD1 identical over 8 bases. This CDR3 has 15 residues. The germline V gene has CDR1 SGHDT and CDR2 YYEEEE. Unmatched junction bases numbered 7, after V lost 0 bases and J lost 5 bases. The CDR3 nucleotides are TGTGCCAGCAGCTTGGAACAGGGGGTCGGCGACGAGCAGTACTTC. This translates into CASSLEQGVGDEQYF.

Ten or more counts support this clonotype. This chain uses TRBV6-1 with TRBJ2-3, with a tentative D call TRBD2 (5 bases). Germline V gene data show CDR1 as MNHNS and CDR2 as SASEGT. CDR3 length equals 16 residues. V was clipped by 2 bases and J by 0 bases, with 12 bases between them. The CDR3 DNA reads TGTGCCAGCAGTGAAACGAGGGCCTCTAGCACAGATACGCAGTATTTT. Its translation: CASSETRASSTDTQYF.

This clonotype was seen only a few times. The genes are TRBV7-2 and TRBJ2-1; 7 bases align to TRBD1. CDR1 is SGHTA and CDR2 is FQGNSA in the germline V gene. The CDR3 runs 15 residues. The J segment lost 8 bases and the V segment lost 4 bases, leaving 11 bases of the junction unmatched. CDR3 region: CASSWGQPKFDEQFF. Written as DNA, the CDR3 is TGTGCCAGCAGCTGGGGACAGCCGAAGTTTGATGAGCAGTTCTTC. Full variable domain (missing parts from reference TRBV7-2 and TRBJ2-1): GAGVSQSPSNKVTEKGKDVELRCDPISGHTALYWYRQSLGQGLEFLIYFQGNSAPDKSGLPSDRFSAERTGGSVSTLTIQRTQQEDSAVYLCASSWGQPKFDEQFFGPGTRLTVL.

This clonotype appeared a few times. The chain combines TRBV5-1 with TRBJ2-5; 13 positions agree with TRBD2. Trimming at V came to 6 bases and at J to 1 base, leaving 12 bases not matched to a gene. This CDR3 region has 18 residues. From germline, CDR1 is SGHRS and CDR2 YFSETQ. CDR3 nucleotides: TGCGCCAGCACCCCGGGGGGGACTAGCGGGACCTCCCAAGAGACCCAGTACTTC. This codes for CASTPGGTSGTSQETQYF. The full variable domain, completed using reference TRBV5-1 and TRBJ2-5, is KAGVTQTPRYLIKTRGQQVTLSCSPISGHRSVSWYQQTPGQGLQFLFEYFSETQRNKGNFPGRFSGRQFSNSRSEMNVSTLELGDSALYLCASTPGGTSGTSQETQYFGPGTRLLVL.

The gene calls are TRBV6-1 and TRBJ2-7; D unresolved. The germline V gene has CDR1 MNHNS and CDR2 SASEGT. CDR3 length equals 15 residues. V shed 6 bases and J shed 2 bases, with 17 bases lying between them. The CDR3: CASSRFTGSPYEQYF. CDR3 sequence (DNA): TGTGCCAGCAGCCGCTTCACGGGCTCTCCCTACGAGCAGTACTTC.

This clonotype was detected many times. The V gene is TRBV7-2, the J gene TRBJ1-2; D may be TRBD1 (6 bases). V was cut by 2 bases and J by 6 bases, with 10 bases left in between. The length of the CDR3 is 13 residues. Germline V CDR1 and CDR2: SGHTA, FQGNSA. DNA for the CDR3: TGTGCCAGCAGCTTATACAGGGTGGATGGCTACACCTTC. It is translated as CASSLYRVDGYTF.

CDR3 nucleotide sequence: TGCGCCAGCAGCCAAGACTGGGTAGACCGAAGGACCGGGGAGCTGTTTTTT. This sequence encodes CASSQDWVDRRTGELFF. The chain couples TRBV4-1 to TRBJ2-2; D is undetermined. The V gene's germline CDR1 is MGHRA and CDR2 YSYEKL. V shed 0 bases and J shed 5 bases, with 16 bases lying between them. The CDR3 runs to 17 residues.

Many counts were recorded for this clonotype. The chain couples TRBV7-2 to TRBJ2-3; D is unresolved. The V and J ends lost 3 bases and 3 bases respectively, with 7 bases between them. Per germline, CDR1 SGHTA and CDR2 FQGNSA. The CDR3 runs 13 residues. CDR3: CASSFDSTDTQYF. Here the CDR3 DNA reads TGTGCCAGCAGCTTTGATTCAACAGATACGCAGTATTTT.

This clonotype was counted ten times or more. This rearrangement joins TRBV7-2 to TRBJ2-6; D gene ambiguous. V shed 2 bases and J shed 4 bases, with 12 bases lying between them. The CDR3 sequence is 16 residues long. Germline-derived CDR1 and CDR2 are SGHTA and FQGNSA. The CDR3 region is CASSLFGGAGANVLTF. CDR3 in DNA: TGTGCCAGCAGCTTATTCGGTGGCGCCGGGGCCAACGTCCTGACTTTC.

Note on this clonotype: A much more abundant neighbour one base away suggests this may be a read error. The chain is built from TRBV7-4 and TRBJ2-1; D may be TRBD2 (6 bases). With 2 bases removed from V and 8 bases from J, the gap between germline ends came to 16 bases. This CDR3 contains 15 residues. Germline V gene data show CDR1 as SGHVT and CDR2 as SQSDAQ. The CDR3 is CASSLYWRAEDEQFF. The DNA of the CDR3 is TGTGCCAGCAGCTTATACTGGAGGGCTGAAGATGAGCAGTTCTTC.